The present T cell receptor (beta chain) was sequenced within a study of shared clonotypes between healthy human individuals. Per the study methods: With immunoSEQ giving junction-only sequences and no quality scores, filtering differed. Repertoires were generated with immunoSEQ multiplex PCR, while TCRdb's copy carries only in-frame clones and drops some. The V and J calls and the clone size are those of that table, but D and trimming were determined from the DNA. The data hold around 2.5 million clones, with approximately 93% observed a single time. Germline CDR1 and CDR2: LNHNV and YYDKDF (reference sequence). Trimming took 9 bases from V and 7 from J, leaving 24 bases between them. The CDR3 runs 15 residues. Study-level findings and limits: Among non-shared clonotypes, generation probabilities were lower than among those shared by all four donors. Sampling included only blood; tissue repertoires likely differ.

To note about this clone: What it binds is not known.

Sequenced input: naive CD4+ T cells from PBMCs. Subset noted: CD45RA+ positively selected. The receptor was derived from a man aged 18 to 29 in good health. Some clones in this sample may be carry-over from other donors' samples. V and J are TRBV15 and TRBJ1-2; perhaps TRBD1 as D (5 bases). DNA for the CDR3: TGTGCCACTACTTTAATGGGGGGTTCAGTCGGTGGCTACACCTTC. Residues: CATTLMGGSVGGYTF.